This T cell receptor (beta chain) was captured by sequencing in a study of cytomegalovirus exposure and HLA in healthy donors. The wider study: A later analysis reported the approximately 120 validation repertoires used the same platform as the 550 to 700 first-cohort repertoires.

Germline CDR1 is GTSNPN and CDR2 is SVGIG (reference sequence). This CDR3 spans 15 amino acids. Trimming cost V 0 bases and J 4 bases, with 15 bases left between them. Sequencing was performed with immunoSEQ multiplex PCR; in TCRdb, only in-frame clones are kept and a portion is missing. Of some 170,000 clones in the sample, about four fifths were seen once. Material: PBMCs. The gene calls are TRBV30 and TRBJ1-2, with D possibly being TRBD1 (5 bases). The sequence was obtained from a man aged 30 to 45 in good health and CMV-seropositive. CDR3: CAWSVGRRAIYGYTF. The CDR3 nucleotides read TGTGCCTGGAGTGTAGGTCGCAGGGCGATCTATGGCTACACCTTC.